This section outlines one T cell receptor (beta chain) sequence together with its context. Its antigen remains unidentified. Per-nucleotide qualities are absent, and no much larger clonotype sits a single base away. The cohort was made up of several hundred healthy bone marrow donors. All cohort members were sampled while nominally healthy, although unrecorded immune exposures were likely present. The donor was CMV seronegative and was included in the group of 352 seronegative cohort members. A peripheral blood sample was collected from each donor, and TCR beta sequencing was performed on peripheral blood mononuclear cells. The Qiagen DNeasy Blood Extraction Kit was used to extract genomic DNA from the blood cell samples. Library preparation employed the immunoSEQ multiplex PCR assay. For the multiplex PCR, a mixture combining 60 forward primers for TCR Vbeta segments and 13 reverse primers for TCR Jbeta segments was used. A multiplex PCR assay on genomic DNA amplified the CDR3 region of rearranged TCR beta genes. Amplified TCR beta libraries were sequenced as 87-base-pair reads on the Illumina HiSeq System. Processing in the source paper ran as follows. A later analysis counted approximately 84 million unique TCR beta chains across the 550 to 800 repertoires, and 10 million to 11 million of these chains were shared by at least two donors. A nearest-neighbor algorithm error-corrected the raw reads and collapsed the reads into unique sequences, merging closely related sequences to remove PCR and sequencing errors. Alignment of CDR3 sequences to IMGT reference sequences was used to assign V, D and J gene segments. Each retained sequence needed at least a six-nucleotide match to both a V gene segment and a J gene segment. A rearrangement counted as productive if the CDR3 had no stop codons and remained in frame with V and J, and every other rearrangement counted as non-productive. Following IMGT convention, CDR3 was defined as the stretch from the second conserved V-encoded cysteine up to the conserved J-encoded phenylalanine. The earlier analysis of about 640 of the donors excluded any sequence lacking an unambiguous match to a single V gene segment. In an earlier analysis of 450 to 700 of the donors, V segments were called functional above 56.7% productive rearrangements and were called segregating when the between-donor standard deviation exceeded 5%. A statistical classification framework was built to diagnose cytomegalovirus status from the catalog of TCR beta chain sequences. In a later analysis, TCR nucleotide sequences were compared against IMGT/GENE-DB human TR gene sequences so that V and J genes could be assigned. The TCRdist pipeline was used in a later analysis to assign CDR3 sequences and most-parsimonious VDJ recombination scenarios. A later analysis defined each TCR beta chain by its CDR3 amino acid sequence plus V-gene family, and excluded reads lacking a unique V-gene family. To address suspected cross-contamination and a sequencing artifact, a later analysis removed a few hundred highly shared, low-generation-probability nucleotide sequences. In a later analysis, a clonal expansion index for each public chain was calculated from normalized within-repertoire ranks of inferred template counts. A later analysis computed generation probabilities with a VDJ recombination model fitted to out-of-frame rearrangements, and checked the results against IGoR. Hypergeometric tests were used in a later analysis to score TCR-TCR, TCR-HLA and TCR-CMV co-occurrence, with a repertoire-size bias correction applied to the TCR pairs. In a later analysis, false discovery rates were estimated by permuting HLA or CMV assignments 20 times. A later analysis grouped co-occurring TCRs with DBSCAN, adding TCRdist sequence similarity when clustering within HLA-allele-positive subsets. Repertoires with fewer than 30,000 or more than 120,000 public chains were left out of co-occurrence clustering, as were about 5 repertoires with anomalous nucleotide sharing. Not all clones reach the TCRdb copy of this immuneACCESS table, which keeps in-frame sequences only. Checked studies attribute under half of the gap to unresolved V genes and leave the rest unexplained. That table supplies the V and J calls and clone size; D and trimming were determined from the DNA. Present in this sample are about 140,000 clones, approximately 70% of which were seen just once. The ten top clones hold 6.5% of the sample.

The data derive from a study of cytomegalovirus exposure and HLA in healthy donors (dated by TCRdb to 2017 to 2019). With regard to the full study: In an earlier analysis of approximately 500 of the donors, under 300 Gb of sequence data and some 100 million unique TCR beta sequences from 150 million to 200 million T cells were reported. An early release that covered 500 to 800 HLA-typed donors contained 300 to 350 gigabases of sequencing data and 85 million to 100 million unique TCR sequences. Among the roughly 380 genotyped donors, under 90% belonged to the genetic ancestry cluster associated with self-reported Caucasian donors. The study aimed to test whether cataloging public T cell receptors could reveal signatures of past pathogen exposure. The study profiled the T cell repertoires of under 700 subjects by immunosequencing and related them to cytomegalovirus serostatus. A separate validation cohort of about 110 different subjects was used in addition to the roughly 720-subject first cohort. High-throughput TCR immunosequencing, statistical association of individual TCRs with disease status, and machine learning were combined to predict cytomegalovirus infection status. A later analysis re-analyzed previously published TCR beta repertoires from roughly 690 donors and added high-resolution HLA genotyping to study TCR occurrence patterns. In the later analysis, no new phenotypic data were used to find candidate immune exposures; instead, reliance was placed on TCR beta sequences and their occurrence across donors. In an earlier analysis of 500 to 650 of the donors, high-throughput TCR beta sequencing was used to judge whether each TCR beta V gene segment behaved as functional or pseudogenic. Donor age, sex, ethnicity and CMV serostatus were collected together with the repertoire data. A later genetic analysis used genome-wide SNP genotypes for about 65% of the 666 donors, treating that subset as a discovery cohort. Every repertoire in the discovery cohort had been generated on one and the same sequencing platform. HLA typing covered class I and class II loci at four-digit resolution. The number of donors typed differed by locus, with 629-630 for A, B, C, DRB1 and DQB1, roughly 520 for DQA1, nearly 610 for DPA1, and some 440 for DPB1. A handful of DR-DQ haplotypes were handled as single units for association and clustering because linkage in the cohort was strong. Across about 370 genotyped donors of the cohort, an average of roughly 250,000 unique TCR beta nucleotide sequences per donor were sequenced, and 15% to 20% of those sequences were non-productive. Points the paper makes about the study in general: Because HLA typing was unavailable for some donors at each locus, only the typed subset was used in association tests. According to a later analysis, most CMV-associated TCR beta chains appeared to be HLA-restricted, and the HLA associations seemed to be driven largely by CMV exposure. The 87-base-pair reads could not distinguish some IMGT-functional V segments, including TRBV6-2 and TRBV6-3, so those segments were excluded. Specific HLA alleles were associated with 15,000 to 20,000 TCR beta sequences at a false discovery rate of 0.05 in a later analysis. A total of roughly 160 TCR beta chains were listed by the study as associated with cytomegalovirus. The only immune exposure information available for the cohort was CMV serostatus. Most TCR sequences were seen in very few donors, while some public TCRs were found in many individuals. V-gene and J-gene trimming of TCR beta chains was associated with a missense DCLRE1C variant in a later genetic analysis, and the association was replicated in an independent cohort. The authors suggested that the approach could potentially be generalized to other disease states and immunological phenotypes. The presence/absence analyses assumed that sequencing depth was roughly uniform across donors, and that assumption may not be true. Several of the top co-occurrence clusters appeared to be linked to parvovirus B19, influenza, CMV and Epstein-Barr virus, according to a later analysis. Because counts were too low, fewer than 20 rarely observed V segments, including chromosome 9 orphons, were excluded from the earlier analysis of under 650 of the donors. In both the original and validation cohorts, the classifier was reported to diagnose cytomegalovirus status with high specificity and sensitivity. A further reported finding was that TCR beta sequences accurately predicted the HLA-A and HLA-B alleles for most subjects in the first cohort. A later analysis found that TCR association rates varied across HLA loci, with DRB1 alleles showing the most associated TCRs and HLA-C alleles the fewest. In an earlier analysis of roughly 500 of the donors, most TCR beta V segments appeared in productive rearrangements about 90% or about 30% of the time, broadly matching IMGT annotations. Linkage disequilibrium might explain the correlated functional status among segregating V segments, but an unknown experimental factor could not be excluded. This cohort had only TCR beta chains sequenced, and the lack of alpha or paired-chain data limited which features could be detected. In vitro tests confirmed that a few of the cytomegalovirus-associated TCR beta chains recognize cytomegalovirus antigens. In a later analysis, HLA-associated TCR beta chains showed more clonal expansion and lower generation probabilities than non-associated chains that were equally common. A later genetic analysis reported fewer N-insertions in productive TCRs among donors in an Asian-associated ancestry cluster than the roughly 690-donor mean. Strong co-occurrence of HLA alleles, especially DR and DQ, made assigning TCR associations to individual alleles difficult. A cluster of highly shared sequence variants was judged likely to be a technical artifact of the sequencing pipeline.

Counted from cysteine to phenylalanine, this CDR3 has 10 amino acids. Only the CDR3 region is kept as DNA, spanning 30 bases read in frame from base 1. CDR1 DFQATT and CDR2 SNEGSKA are derived from the germline V gene (reference sequence). V was cut back by 3 bases and J by 5 bases, leaving a gap of 4 bases between them. The chain is encoded by TRBV20-1 joined to TRBJ2-5; a confident D gene designation cannot be given. The TCR comes from a woman aged 60-75 years in good health and CMV-seronegative. The sample was PBMCs. The DNA sequence is as follows: TGCAGTGCTAGTCAGGAGACCCAGTACTTC. Translated, it gives CSASQETQYF.